This T cell receptor (beta chain) emerged from a study of blood T cell repertoires in COVID-19. Study-wide context: The United States, Italy and Spain were the sources of the acute and convalescent COVID-19 samples.

The junction had 5 bases not matched to a gene; V was cut back by 3 bases and J by 2 bases. From germline, CDR1 is WSHSY and CDR2 SAAADI. The CDR3 consists of 17 residues. Per the study methods: Reference gene primer amplification yielded estimated nucleated cell counts. Sequencing was performed with immunoSEQ multiplex PCR; in TCRdb, only in-frame clones are kept and a portion is missing. V and J calls and clone size are as listed in that table; D and trimming were resolved from the DNA. The sample carries around 40,000 clones, 80% to 90% recorded once. The chain links TRBV10-2 to TRBJ2-2; 11 positions agree with TRBD2. The receptor was derived from a young man with active or convalescent COVID-19. The material sequenced was peripheral blood. Written as DNA, the CDR3 is TGCGCCAGCAGTGATGAGGGACTAGCGGTTAACACCGGGGAGCTGTTTTTT. It is translated as CASSDEGLAVNTGELFF.